This TCR beta chain is drawn from a study of blood T cell repertoires in COVID-19. The CDR3 is made up of 18 amino acids. Germline lookup yields CDR1 MGHRA and CDR2 YSYEKL. J was trimmed by 2 bases and V by 2 bases; bases with no gene match: 9. In the authors' methods: Reference gene primer amplification yielded estimated nucleated cell counts. Clones were read by immunoSEQ multiplex PCR, and TCRdb kept only the in-frame ones, dropping some. V, J and clone size are those of that table, while D and trimming were read from the DNA. The sample has some 180,000 clones; around 82% are singletons. The J gene is TRBJ2-2, the V gene TRBV4-1; 9 positions agree with TRBD1. The sample comprised peripheral blood. This TCR was sampled from a man between 65 and 85 years old with active or convalescent COVID-19. CDR3 protein: CASSQPDRGIPNTGELFF. In DNA form, the CDR3 reads TGCGCCAGCAGCCAACCCGACAGGGGGATACCCAACACCGGGGAGCTGTTTTTT.